The rows below give T cell receptor beta chains drawn from one sample of a study of T cell responses to AZD1222 COVID-19 vaccine. Profiling relied on immunoSEQ multiplex PCR, and the TCRdb table lists in-frame clones only, not all of them. This sample yields about 90,000 clones, of which around 85% are seen a single time; roughly 4.7% belongs to the top ten. The sequencing used peripheral blood, collected 28 days after the second AZD1222 dose. The receptor source for this set is an adult who received the AZD1222 COVID-19 vaccine. The CDR3 runs from the conserved cysteine through the conserved F or W. A D gene is named only where the DNA matches it firmly. A row's size may be missing; if present it is once, few, many or a size class.

v_gene,d_gene,abundance,j_gene,CDR3aa,CDR3nt
TRBV7-9,-,-,TRBJ2-5,CASSPSGRMTVGYF,TGTGCCAGCAGCCCCAGTGGGCGTATGACAGTAGGGTACTTC
TRBV19,-,-,TRBJ2-5,CASSTQARETQYF,TGTGCCAGTAGTACGCAGGCACGAGAGACCCAGTACTTC
TRBV6-5,-,-,TRBJ2-7,CASSYSSSYEQYF,TGTGCCAGCAGTTACTCCAGCTCCTACGAGCAGTACTTC
TRBV3-1/TRBV3-2,TRBD2,-,TRBJ2-1,CASSLGLAGGGAYNEQFF,TGTGCCAGCAGCCTGGGACTAGCGGGAGGAGGCGCCTACAATGAGCAGTTCTTC
TRBV19,-,-,TRBJ1-5,CASSSTRGVGQPQHF,TGTGCCAGTAGCTCTACCCGAGGGGTCGGGCAGCCCCAGCATTTT
TRBV7-2,-,-,TRBJ2-3,CASSARWGAEDTQYF,TGTGCCAGCAGCGCGCGGTGGGGCGCAGAGGATACGCAGTATTTT
TRBV11-2,-,-,TRBJ1-2,CASSLDESAYGYTF,TGTGCCAGCAGCTTAGATGAGTCTGCATATGGCTACACCTTC
TRBV7-8,TRBD2,-,TRBJ2-5,CASSLNRLAGQETQYF,TGTGCCAGCAGCTTAAATCGCCTAGCGGGACAAGAGACCCAGTACTTC
TRBV7-3,TRBD2,-,TRBJ2-1,CASSPYSGIYNEQFF,TGTGCCAGCAGCCCCTACAGCGGGATCTACAATGAGCAGTTCTTC
TRBV11-3,-,once,TRBJ2-1,CASSFQGSYNEQFF,TGTGCCAGCAGCTTCCAGGGTTCCTACAATGAGCAGTTCTTC
TRBV5-1,-,-,TRBJ2-4,CASRSAGLAKNIQYF,TGCGCCAGCAGAAGCGCAGGGCTAGCCAAAAACATTCAGTACTTC
TRBV20-1,-,-,TRBJ1-2,CSAGTEGGYTF,TGCAGTGCCGGGACCGAAGGAGGCTACACCTTC
TRBV28,-,-,TRBJ1-2,CASKEELGLNYGYTF,TGTGCCAGCAAAGAGGAGCTCGGGCTTAACTATGGCTACACCTTC
TRBV18,-,-,TRBJ1-4,CASSPNNEKLFF,TGTGCCAGCTCACCGAATAATGAAAAACTGTTTTTT
TRBV25-1,-,few,TRBJ2-1,CASRRRGGASDEQFF,TGTGCCAGCAGAAGAAGAGGGGGGGCGTCGGATGAGCAGTTCTTC
TRBV27,TRBD1,-,TRBJ2-1,CASSLSWTGSNNEQFF,TGTGCCAGCAGTTTATCGTGGACAGGGTCAAACAATGAGCAGTTCTTC
TRBV10-3,-,-,TRBJ1-3,CAISGTVSGNTIYF,TGTGCCATCAGTGGGACAGTCTCTGGAAACACCATATATTTT
TRBV4-1,TRBD2,-,TRBJ2-1,CASSQASGGRSSYNEQFF,TGCGCCAGCAGCCAAGCGTCGGGAGGGAGGAGCTCCTACAATGAGCAGTTCTTC
TRBV5-5,TRBD1,-,TRBJ2-1,CASSTGGSSYNEQFF,TGTGCCAGCAGCACAGGGGGCTCATCCTACAATGAGCAGTTCTTC
TRBV15,TRBD1,-,TRBJ1-2,CATSDTGTGTYGYTF,TGTGCCACCAGCGATACCGGGACAGGGACCTATGGCTACACCTTC
TRBV15,-,-,TRBJ2-1,CATSFGNEQFF,TGTGCCACCAGCTTTGGAAATGAGCAGTTCTTC
TRBV27,-,-,TRBJ1-1,CASIGRQAGLNTEAFF,TGTGCCAGCATTGGGCGACAGGCTGGGTTGAACACTGAAGCTTTCTTT
TRBV2,-,-,TRBJ1-1,CASRLGMNTEAFF,TGTGCCAGCAGGTTGGGGATGAACACTGAAGCTTTCTTT
TRBV6-5,TRBD1,-,TRBJ2-2,CASSYPTGGHTGELFF,TGTGCCAGCAGTTACCCGACAGGGGGCCACACCGGGGAGCTGTTTTTT
TRBV27,TRBD2,few,TRBJ2-1,CASSWQVLAGYNEQFF,TGTGCCAGCAGTTGGCAAGTACTAGCGGGTTACAATGAGCAGTTCTTC
TRBV3-1/TRBV3-2,TRBD2,-,TRBJ2-5,CASSQDGGEETQYF,TGTGCCAGCAGCCAAGATGGGGGGGAAGAGACCCAGTACTTC
TRBV25-1,-,-,TRBJ1-4,CASSELRQLNEKLFF,TGTGCCAGCAGTGAATTAAGACAGCTAAATGAAAAACTGTTTTTT
TRBV2,TRBD2,-,TRBJ2-3,CASSGTSGGTGTDTQYF,TGTGCCAGCAGTGGGACTAGCGGGGGAACGGGCACAGATACGCAGTATTTT
TRBV28,-,-,TRBJ2-7,CASSLGMYEQYF,TGTGCCAGCAGTTTAGGGATGTACGAGCAGTACTTC
TRBV18,TRBD2,few,TRBJ2-3,CASSPGLAVTDTQYF,TGTGCCAGCTCACCGGGACTAGCGGTCACAGATACGCAGTATTTT
TRBV19,-,-,TRBJ2-7,CASSIGGAVREQYF,TGTGCCAGTAGTATAGGGGGGGCTGTTCGCGAGCAGTACTTC
TRBV13,-,-,TRBJ2-7,CASSPNLYEQYF,TGTGCCAGCAGCCCCAACTTATACGAGCAGTACTTC
TRBV7-2,-,-,TRBJ1-2,CASSWDGASGFYGYTF,TGTGCCAGCAGCTGGGACGGTGCCTCGGGGTTCTATGGCTACACCTTC
TRBV10-3,-,-,TRBJ2-3,CAISGRGFSTDTQYF,TGTGCCATCAGTGGGAGGGGATTTAGCACAGATACGCAGTATTTT
TRBV15,-,-,TRBJ1-2,CATSTGHDPGGGYTF,TGTGCCACCAGTACAGGGCACGACCCCGGCGGTGGCTACACCTTC
TRBV6-2/TRBV6-3,-,-,TRBJ2-5,CASSYSMTRGGETQYF,TGTGCCAGCAGTTACTCGATGACTAGGGGCGGGGAGACCCAGTACTTC
TRBV6-1,TRBD1,-,TRBJ1-1,CASSEILGGAGTEAFF,TGTGCCAGCAGTGAGATTTTAGGGGGCGCCGGCACTGAAGCTTTCTTT
TRBV25-1,-,-,TRBJ1-4,CASSELGTPNEKLFF,TGTGCCAGCAGTGAATTAGGGACACCTAATGAAAAACTGTTTTTT
TRBV5-1,-,-,TRBJ2-3,CASRSRQTTDTQYF,TGCGCCAGCAGGTCAAGGCAGACCACAGATACGCAGTATTTT